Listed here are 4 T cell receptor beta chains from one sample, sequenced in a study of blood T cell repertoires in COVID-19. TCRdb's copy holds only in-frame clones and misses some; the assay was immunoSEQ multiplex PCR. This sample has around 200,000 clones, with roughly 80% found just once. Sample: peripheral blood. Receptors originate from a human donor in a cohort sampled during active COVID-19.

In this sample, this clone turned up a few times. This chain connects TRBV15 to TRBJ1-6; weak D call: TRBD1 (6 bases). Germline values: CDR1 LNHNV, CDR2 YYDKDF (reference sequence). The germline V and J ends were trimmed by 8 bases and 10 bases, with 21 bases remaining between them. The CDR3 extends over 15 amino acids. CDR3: CATSSAGAYRSPLHF. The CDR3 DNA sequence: TGTGCCACCTCGTCGGCAGGGGCCTATAGGTCACCCCTCCACTTT.

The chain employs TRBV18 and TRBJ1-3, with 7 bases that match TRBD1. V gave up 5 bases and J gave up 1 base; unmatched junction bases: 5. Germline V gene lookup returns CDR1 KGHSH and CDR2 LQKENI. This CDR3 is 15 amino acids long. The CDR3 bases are TGTGCCAGCTCAACATCGACAGGGTCTGGAAACACCATATATTTT. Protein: CASSTSTGSGNTIYF.

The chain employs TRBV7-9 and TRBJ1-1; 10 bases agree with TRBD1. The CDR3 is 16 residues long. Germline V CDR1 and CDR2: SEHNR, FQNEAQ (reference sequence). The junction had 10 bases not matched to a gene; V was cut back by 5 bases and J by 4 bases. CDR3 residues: CASSAAGTGVFTEAFF. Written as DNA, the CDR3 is TGTGCCAGCAGCGCAGCCGGGACAGGGGTTTTCACTGAAGCTTTCTTT.

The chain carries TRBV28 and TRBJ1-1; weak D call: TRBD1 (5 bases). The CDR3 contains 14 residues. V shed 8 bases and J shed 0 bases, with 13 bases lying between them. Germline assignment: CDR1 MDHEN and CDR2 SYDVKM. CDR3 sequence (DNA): TGTGCCAGCTCCTGGACACGCATGAACACTGAAGCTTTCTTT. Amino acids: CASSWTRMNTEAFF.